Below, 23 T cell receptor beta chains from the same sample are listed, as sequenced in a study of T cells in Graves' hyperthyroidism and ophthalmopathy. Amplification of TCR beta CDR3 regions was performed using RNA transcripts as template. An initial round of RT-PCR targeting the TCR CDR3 relied on the HTBI primer set. TCRdb re-analysed the multiplex PCR reads in MiXCR, keeping a single row per CDR3 protein. This sample has 690,000 or so distinct CDR3 sequences, with roughly a sixth found just once. Sequencing input: blood. The receptor set was obtained from a woman aged 45 to 65 with Graves' hyperthyroidism that later progressed to Graves' ophthalmopathy.

This chain joins TRBV25-1 and TRBJ2-1, with 9 bases identical to TRBD1. After removal of 8 bases from V and 3 bases from J, the junction contained 5 bases not matched to a gene. The germline CDR1 and CDR2 sequences are MGHDK and SYGVNS. The CDR3 is made up of 14 amino acids. CDR3 in DNA: TGTGCCAGCGGAAAGACAGGGGGCTACAATGAGCAGTTCTTC. It yields the protein CASGKTGGYNEQFF.

The chain is built from TRBV18 and TRBJ1-2; D not resolved. Trimming removed 0 bases from V and 8 bases from J, with 16 bases in between. Germline V lookup: CDR1 KGHSH, CDR2 LQKENI. There are 15 residues in the CDR3. CDR3 coding DNA: TGTGCCAGCTCACCACCGGACGGGTCGGTTTTAGGCTACACCTTC. Amino acids: CASSPPDGSVLGYTF.

Remarks on this clonotype: Given a much more abundant clone one base away, this may be a read error. V gene TRBV11-3 combines with J gene TRBJ2-7; either TRBD1 or TRBD2 may supply D (5 bases each). The CDR3 totals 13 residues. Between the trimmed V and J ends, which lost 5 bases and 7 bases, there was a span of 15 bases. Germline assignment: CDR1 SGHNT and CDR2 YENEEA. The CDR3 reads CASSRGSVGEQYF. The CDR3 nucleotides are TGTGCCAGCAGCCGGGGCAGCGTAGGTGAGCAGTACTTC.

This clonotype was detected only a few times. This chain links TRBV27 with TRBJ1-2; D not resolved. Trimming shortened V by 3 bases and J by 2 bases, and 7 bases separated the two germline ends. CDR3 length equals 13 residues. Germline CDR1 is MNHEY and CDR2 is SMNVEV (reference sequence). CDR3 bases: TGTGCCAGCAGTTTTGCGGGGAACTATGGCTACACCTTC. Protein sequence: CASSFAGNYGYTF.

The chain links TRBV3-1 to TRBJ2-7; D call uncertain. V was cut by 0 bases and J by 0 bases, with 9 bases left in between. Germline lookup yields CDR1 LGHDT and CDR2 YNNKEL (reference sequence). This CDR3 has 15 amino acids. CDR3 amino acids: CASSQDLEYSYEQYF. The CDR3 nucleotides read TGTGCCAGCAGCCAAGATCTCGAGTACTCCTACGAGCAGTACTTC.

This clonotype was detected a few times. The chain combines TRBV9 with TRBJ1-1, with D maybe TRBD1 (5 bases). The V gene lost 6 bases and the J gene lost 1 base, with 19 bases spanning the gap. Germline CDR1 is SGDLS and CDR2 is YYNGEE. The CDR3 sequence is 16 residues long. CDR3 protein: CASTPTGEGWNTEAFF. CDR3 nucleotide sequence: TGTGCCAGCACCCCTACGGGGGAGGGGTGGAACACTGAAGCTTTCTTT. The full variable domain, rest sourced from reference TRBV9 and TRBJ1-1, is DSGVTQTPKHLITATGQRVTLRCSPRSGDLSVYWYQQSLDQGLQFLIQYYNGEERAKGNILERFSAQQFPDLHSELNLSSLELGDSALYFCASTPTGEGWNTEAFFGQGTRLTVV.

This clonotype was detected only a few times. CDR3 DNA: TGTGCCAGCAGCTTAGGTTTGGGACAGGGCCATCAGCCCCAGCATTTT. Translation gives CASSLGLGQGHQPQHF. The rearrangement uses TRBV7-9 and TRBJ1-5, with TRBD1 matching over 9 bases. V lost 1 base and J lost 5; bases outside the gene matches: 6. Germline CDR1 reads SEHNR; CDR2 reads FQNEAQ (reference sequence). The CDR3 is made up of 16 amino acids.

This clonotype occurred a few times. The chain has TRBV6-1 and TRBJ2-7, with 8 bases lining up with TRBD1. Trimming took 6 bases from V and 1 from J; bases not matched to a gene: 5. There are 14 residues in the CDR3. Germline CDR1 reads MNHNS; CDR2 reads SASEGT. The CDR3 protein is CASSGDRNSYEQYF. CDR3 DNA sequence: TGTGCCAGCAGCGGGGACAGGAATTCCTACGAGCAGTACTTC.

This clonotype has a handful of counts. This chain connects TRBV20-1 to TRBJ2-3; 12 bases fit TRBD2. Germline V lookup: CDR1 DFQATT, CDR2 SNEGSKA (reference sequence). The CDR3 totals 15 residues. V shed 5 bases, J shed 4 bases, and the junction held 7 bases outside the gene matches. Here the CDR3 reads CSAQASGGAPDTQYF. The CDR3 DNA reads as TGCAGTGCTCAGGCTAGCGGGGGGGCCCCAGATACGCAGTATTTT.

This rearrangement joins TRBV12-3 or TRBV12-4 to TRBJ2-1; TRBD2 matches at 8 bases. The CDR3 extends over 14 amino acids. V trimming: 7 bases; J trimming: 5 bases; junction bases outside the gene matches: 7. The CDR3 DNA is TGTGCCAGCACCCGTACGGGGGGGGACAATGAGCAGTTCTTC. Protein sequence: CASTRTGGDNEQFF.

This clonotype was counted between two and nine times. V usage is TRBV19 and J usage is TRBJ1-1; no reliable D call. V was clipped by 4 bases and J by 1 base, with 10 bases between them. The germline V gene has CDR1 LNHDA and CDR2 SQIVND (reference sequence). There are 14 residues in the CDR3. CDR3 DNA: TGTGCCAGTAGTAGGGTGCGGGGGAACACTGAAGCTTTCTTT. Amino acids: CASSRVRGNTEAFF.

The sample holds many counts of this clonotype. The chain links TRBV6-1 to TRBJ1-5, with a possible D match to TRBD1 (6 bases). CDR1 is MNHNS and CDR2 is SASEGT in the germline V gene. The CDR3 has 13 residues. V shed 6 bases and J shed 5 bases, with 11 bases lying between them. The CDR3 protein is CASRTGPDQPQHF. The DNA of the CDR3 is TGTGCCAGCAGGACAGGTCCGGATCAGCCCCAGCATTTT.

This chain links TRBV6-1 with TRBJ1-1; D unresolved. The V end lost 6 bases, the J end lost 2 bases, and 10 bases lay between the germline ends. The CDR3 has 13 amino acids. Per germline, CDR1 MNHNS and CDR2 SASEGT. CDR3 region: CASREQPNTEAFF. The CDR3 DNA sequence: TGTGCCAGCAGAGAACAACCAAACACTGAAGCTTTCTTT.

V and J are TRBV5-4 and TRBJ2-3, with 8 bases fitting TRBD2. The CDR3 length is 15 residues. The germline CDR1 and CDR2 sequences are SGHNT and YYREEE (reference sequence). V lost 4 bases and J lost 5; bases outside the gene matches: 9. The CDR3 coding sequence is TGTGCCAGCAGCCCGGGGACTAGGGGGTTAGATACGCAGTATTTT. It codes for CASSPGTRGLDTQYF.

The chain has TRBV4-1 and TRBJ1-2, with D uncertain. The CDR3 has 15 residues. The germline V gene has CDR1 MGHRA and CDR2 YSYEKL. Trimming left V 1 base short and J 4 bases short, with 13 bases between. In DNA, the CDR3 is TGCGCCAGCAGCCAAGTGGGCGTGGAGGCCTATGGCTACACCTTC. Amino acid sequence: CASSQVGVEAYGYTF.

This clonotype was seen at least ten times. The chain links TRBV3-1 to TRBJ2-7, with D maybe TRBD1 (6 bases). V lost 0 bases and J lost 6, with 12 bases in between. There are 14 residues in the CDR3. Germline loops: CDR1 LGHDT, CDR2 YNNKEL (reference sequence). The CDR3 region is CASSQDLGRGEQYF. The DNA of the CDR3 is TGTGCCAGCAGCCAAGATCTAGGCAGGGGCGAGCAGTACTTC.

The V gene is TRBV7-3, the J gene TRBJ1-5; no clear D. V was clipped by 6 bases and J by 7 bases, with 4 bases between them. The CDR3 spans 10 residues. Germline-derived CDR1 and CDR2 are SGHTA and FQGTGA. CDR3 in DNA: TGTGCCAGCAGTTGGCAGCCCCAGCATTTT. Encoded protein: CASSWQPQHF.

There are a few counts of this clonotype. This chain uses TRBV3-1 with TRBJ1-3; unclear D gene. This CDR3 has 14 residues. The germline V and J ends were trimmed by 1 base and 3 bases, with 7 bases remaining between them. Germline V CDR1 and CDR2: LGHDT, YNNKEL (reference sequence). CDR3 in DNA: TGTGCCAGCAGCCAAGGAGCTTTTGGAAACACCATATATTTT. Translated: CASSQGAFGNTIYF.

V and J are TRBV11-2 and TRBJ1-6, with 8 bases fitting TRBD1. CDR3 length: 17 residues. Per the germline V gene, CDR1 is SGHAT and CDR2 is FQNNGV. The V gene end was trimmed by 1 base and the J gene end by 9 bases; junction bases not matched to a gene: 11. The CDR3 DNA reads TGTGCCAGCAGCTTAGGTGGGACAGGCGGGGTTGGTTCACCCCTCCACTTT. Amino acids: CASSLGGTGGVGSPLHF.

This clonotype was counted ten times or more. The V call is TRBV2, the J call TRBJ2-1, with 9 positions matching TRBD1. The CDR3 runs to 18 residues. J lost 5 bases, V lost 3 bases, and 14 bases had no gene match. Germline values: CDR1 SNHLY, CDR2 FYNNEI. CDR3 loop: CASSEAGTGYRGHNEQFF. CDR3 nucleotides: TGTGCCAGCAGTGAGGCCGGGACAGGGTACCGTGGCCACAATGAGCAGTTCTTC.

The rearrangement links TRBV20-1 to TRBJ1-4; no clear D. V lost 3 bases and J 8 bases, leaving 13 bases between the germline ends. Per germline, CDR1 DFQATT and CDR2 SNEGSKA (reference sequence). The CDR3 has 13 amino acids. The CDR3 sequence is CSASGWTGEKLFF. As DNA, the CDR3 is TGCAGTGCTAGCGGTTGGACCGGCGAAAAACTGTTTTTT.

In its sample, this clonotype was seen many times. This chain uses TRBV5-8 with TRBJ1-5, with D possibly matching TRBD1 (6 bases). V was trimmed by 1 base and J by 2 bases, leaving 16 bases between them. Germline V gene lookup returns CDR1 SGHTS and CDR2 YDEGEE. CDR3 length: 17 residues. The CDR3 DNA reads TGTGCCAGCAGCTTGCGATTACAGGGAGGAGGCAATCAGCCCCAGCATTTT. Its protein product is CASSLRLQGGGNQPQHF.

This clonotype was observed at least ten times. The chain recombines TRBV20-1 with TRBJ1-1; TRBD1 aligns across 10 bases. The CDR3 spans 19 residues. Germline loops: CDR1 DFQATT, CDR2 SNEGSKA (reference sequence). J lost 3 bases, V lost 0 bases, and 16 bases had no gene match. The CDR3 here is CSARDGVRTGGLLDTEAFF. The CDR3 nucleotides are TGCAGTGCTAGAGATGGAGTAAGGACAGGGGGTTTATTGGACACTGAAGCTTTCTTT.